Presented here are 25 T cell receptor beta chains from one specimen sequenced in a study of cytomegalovirus exposure and HLA in healthy donors (dated by TCRdb to 2016 to 2017). Libraries came from the immunoSEQ multiplex PCR assay. For the multiplex PCR, a mixture combining 60 forward primers for TCR Vbeta segments and 13 reverse primers for TCR Jbeta segments was used. The table comes from immuneACCESS by way of TCRdb, which keeps in-frame sequences with V and J called. Part of the clones is missing from these tables; in studies checked, under half for an unresolved V gene and the rest for unknown reasons. This sample gives about 180,000 clones in total; 80% of them show up just once. The ten largest clones add up to under 1.5% of the sample. The material sequenced was PBMCs. The source of these receptors is a man younger than 40 in good health and CMV-seronegative.

The chain combines TRBV7-2 with TRBJ2-7, with 10 nucleotides matching TRBD2. Trimming removed 4 bases from V and 5 bases from J; junction bases left unmatched: 8. The CDR3 sequence is 15 residues long. Germline V gene sequence: CDR1 SGHTA, CDR2 FQGNSA. The CDR3 sequence: CASSSGASGSHEQYF. As DNA, the CDR3 is TGTGCCAGCAGCTCGGGTGCTAGCGGGAGTCACGAGCAGTACTTC. The full variable domain, rest sourced from reference TRBV7-2 and TRBJ2-7, is GAGVSQSPSNKVTEKGKDVELRCDPISGHTALYWYRQSLGQGLEFLIYFQGNSAPDKSGLPSDRFSAERTGGSVSTLTIQRTQQEDSAVYLCASSSGASGSHEQYFGPGTRLTVT.

V is TRBV5-6 and J is TRBJ2-7; D perhaps matches TRBD2 (7 bases). Deletions cut 3 bases from V and 6 bases from J, with 16 bases between. Germline CDR1 SGHDT, CDR2 YYEEEE. This CDR3 is 14 amino acids long. The CDR3 is CASSSVGGPGEQYF. CDR3 in DNA: TGTGCCAGCAGCTCGGTGGGGGGGCCCGGCGAGCAGTACTTC.

The J gene is TRBJ2-5, the V gene TRBV7-9; possibly TRBD1 for D (5 bases). The germline CDR1 and CDR2 sequences are SEHNR and FQNEAQ (reference sequence). This CDR3 spans 14 amino acids. V was cut by 3 bases and J by 3 bases, with 11 bases left in between. The DNA for the CDR3 is TGTGCCAGCAGCTTGTCGGCAGGGAAAGAGACCCAGTACTTC. This sequence encodes CASSLSAGKETQYF.

The chain has TRBV4-2 and TRBJ2-5; TRBD2 agrees at 11 bases. V lost 0 bases and J lost 5; bases outside the gene matches: 11. CDR1 is LGHNA, CDR2 YNFKEQ, per germline. The length of the CDR3 is 18 residues. The DNA for the CDR3 is TGTGCCAGCAGCCAAGAGACTAGCGGGGCCGGGATACAGGAGACCCAGTACTTC. Residues: CASSQETSGAGIQETQYF.

The rearrangement links TRBV5-1 to TRBJ2-2; no clear D. This CDR3 has 16 residues. Germline V gene sequence: CDR1 SGHRS, CDR2 YFSETQ. Trimming removed 5 bases at V and 2 bases at J, with 16 bases between. CDR3 bases: TGCGCCAGCAGACGCGGCCCGACCGGCAACACCGGGGAGCTGTTTTTT. Its translation: CASRRGPTGNTGELFF.

This clone was seen a few times. An end of the junction differs from the germline gene, which may be a read error. The genes are TRBV29-1 and TRBJ2-5; 8 bases map to TRBD1. There are 11 residues in the CDR3. The germline gives CDR1 SQVTM, CDR2 ANQGSEA. The CDR3 bases are TGCAGCGCCGGGACAGGAGAGGCCCAGTACTTC. As protein: CSAGTGEAQYF.

The genes are TRBV6-4 and TRBJ2-1; TRBD2 aligns across 12 bases. Trimming took 5 bases from V and 8 from J; bases not matched to a gene: 7. Germline CDR1 and CDR2: MRHNA and SNTAGT. The CDR3 totals 15 residues. CDR3 bases: TGTGCCAGCAGTTCCCTAGCGGGAGGGAAGGATGAGCAGTTCTTC. This translates into CASSSLAGGKDEQFF.

This chain uses TRBV11-2 with TRBJ1-2; tentatively, D is TRBD1 (6 bases). CDR1 and CDR2 (germline): SGHAT, FQNNGV. The CDR3 runs 15 residues. CDR3 coding DNA: TGTGCTTCAACCGCAAGTACAGGGACTAACTATGGCTACACCTTC. Its protein is CASTASTGTNYGYTF.

In this sample, this clone turned up a few times. The chain couples TRBV14 to TRBJ1-6; 7 bases agree with TRBD1. This CDR3 contains 17 residues. V lost 4 bases to trimming and J lost 9 bases; unmatched junction nucleotides: 15. Germline CDR1 and CDR2: SGHDN and FVKESK. The CDR3 reads CASSRNRGVMGSSPLHF. In nucleotides, the CDR3 is TGTGCCAGCAGCCGCAACAGGGGAGTCATGGGTAGTTCACCCCTCCACTTT.

V usage is TRBV5-4 and J usage is TRBJ2-7; 10 nucleotides agree with TRBD2. The V segment lost 4 bases and the J segment 3 bases; nucleotides outside the gene matches: 13. Germline loops: CDR1 SGHNT, CDR2 YYREEE (reference sequence). The CDR3 runs 17 residues. This CDR3 reads CASSAGGAGGLRYEQYF. In DNA, the CDR3 is TGTGCCAGCAGCGCCGGGGGAGCGGGAGGGCTTCGCTACGAGCAGTACTTC.

This clone was detected only a few times. The chain employs TRBV30 and TRBJ1-4, with D tentatively TRBD1 (5 bases). V lost 1 base and J lost 4, with 10 bases in between. The germline V gene has CDR1 GTSNPN and CDR2 SVGIG (reference sequence). The CDR3 sequence is 14 residues long. For the CDR3, the DNA is TGTGCCTGGAGTGGTTTAGGGGATAATGAAAAACTGTTTTTT. It translates to CAWSGLGDNEKLFF.

This clone has more than one count but fewer than ten. This CDR3 reads CASSLGGIMNTEAFF. CDR3 nucleotide sequence: TGTGCCAGCAGCTTAGGAGGCATTATGAACACTGAAGCTTTCTTT. The chain employs TRBV7-9 and TRBJ1-1; no clear D. V gave up 1 base and J gave up 0 bases, with 9 bases separating them. This CDR3 contains 15 residues. In germline, CDR1 is SEHNR, CDR2 FQNEAQ (reference sequence).

The rearrangement uses TRBV7-6 and TRBJ2-1; the match to TRBD2 covers 9 bases. The CDR3 length is 16 residues. The germline V gene has CDR1 SGHVS and CDR2 FNYEAQ. Germline trimming cut 1 base from V and 6 bases from J; bases unmatched to any gene: 7. Written as DNA, the CDR3 is TGTGCCAGCAGCTTAGAGGTGGGACTAGCTGTCAATGAGCAGTTCTTC. Its protein is CASSLEVGLAVNEQFF.

The chain combines TRBV27 with TRBJ1-6; tentatively, D is TRBD1 (5 bases). This CDR3 has 16 amino acids. CDR1 and CDR2 (germline): MNHEY, SMNVEV (reference sequence). V lost 5 bases, J lost 7 bases, and 18 bases lay in between. The CDR3 region has the DNA TGTGCCAGCAGTGTTTCAGGGAGGGTGGACAATTCACCCCTCCACTTT. Its protein product is CASSVSGRVDNSPLHF.

This clone showed up just once. V is TRBV18 and J is TRBJ1-2; 10 bases map to TRBD1. From germline, CDR1 is KGHSH and CDR2 LQKENI. J gave up 4 bases and V 0 bases, and 11 bases lay outside the gene matches. The CDR3 is made up of 18 amino acids. The CDR3 DNA follows: TGTGCCAGCTCACCACCGACCGGAATCGGGACAGGGGTCTATGGCTACACCTTC. This gives the protein CASSPPTGIGTGVYGYTF.

This chain connects TRBV7-2 to TRBJ2-3, with 11 bases fitting TRBD2. This CDR3 has 18 residues. Looked up from germline, CDR1 is SGHTA and CDR2 is FQGNSA. Trimming at V came to 0 bases and at J to 1 base, leaving 6 bases not matched to a gene. CDR3 DNA: TGTGCCAGCAGCTTAGCTGGGACTAGCGGACCAGGCACAGATACGCAGTATTTT. As protein: CASSLAGTSGPGTDTQYF. The full variable domain, its missing parts supplied by reference TRBV7-2 and TRBJ2-3, is GAGVSQSPSNKVTEKGKDVELRCDPISGHTALYWYRQSLGQGLEFLIYFQGNSAPDKSGLPSDRFSAERTGGSVSTLTIQRTQQEDSAVYLCASSLAGTSGPGTDTQYFGPGTRLTVL.

This chain connects TRBV2 to TRBJ2-3; 10 bases line up with TRBD1. Germline CDR1 and CDR2: SNHLY and FYNNEI. The CDR3 contains 13 residues. Trimming cost V 5 bases and J 5 bases; bases outside gene matches: 1. CDR3 sequence reads: CASSRDRGDTQYF. The CDR3 DNA reads TGTGCCAGCAGTAGGGACAGGGGAGATACGCAGTATTTT.

In its sample, this clone was seen a few times. The V and J genes are TRBV7-8 and TRBJ2-3, with 8 bases that match TRBD2. V dropped 6 bases and J dropped 3; count of bases not matched to a gene: 5. The CDR3 covers 14 residues. Germline V lookup: CDR1 SGHVS, CDR2 FQNEAQ. The CDR3 reads CASSTGGLTDTQYF. The CDR3 DNA sequence: TGTGCCAGCAGTACGGGGGGGCTGACAGATACGCAGTATTTT.

This chain joins TRBV7-2 and TRBJ2-6, with D unresolved. Germline V lookup: CDR1 SGHTA, CDR2 FQGNSA. V was pared by 2 bases and J by 2 bases, with 4 bases between. The CDR3 consists of 14 residues. The CDR3 loop reads CASSLSPGANVLTF. CDR3 DNA: TGTGCCAGCAGCTTAAGCCCTGGGGCCAACGTCCTGACTTTC.

This clone showed up just a few times. V and J are TRBV13 and TRBJ1-5, with 7 positions matching TRBD1. The CDR3 contains 14 residues. CDR1 and CDR2 (germline): PRHDT, FYEKMQ (reference sequence). With V trimmed by 5 bases and J by 3 bases, 4 bases remained unmatched. Here the CDR3 DNA reads TGTGCCAGCAGCCGGGGACAGCTCAATCAGCCCCAGCATTTT. Its protein is CASSRGQLNQPQHF.

The chain recombines TRBV19 with TRBJ1-2, with D possibly being TRBD1 (5 bases). The CDR3 covers 15 residues. V gave up 6 bases and J gave up 2 bases, with 16 bases separating them. Germline V CDR1 and CDR2: LNHDA, SQIVND (reference sequence). In DNA form, the CDR3 reads TGTGCCAGTAGGCCTCTGGCAGGGCGGAACTATGGCTACACCTTC. Translating it yields CASRPLAGRNYGYTF.

This chain uses TRBV27 with TRBJ2-7, with 7 bases fitting TRBD1. The CDR3 spans 17 residues. Germline CDR1 reads MNHEY; CDR2 reads SMNVEV (reference sequence). V dropped 4 bases and J dropped 4; count of bases not matched to a gene: 16. This CDR3 is CASSSGLGQYGGYEQYF. The CDR3 coding sequence is TGTGCCAGCAGTTCTGGCCTGGGACAGTATGGAGGATACGAGCAGTACTTC.

This clone was seen just once. The chain employs TRBV10-3 and TRBJ1-5, with 8 positions matching TRBD1. The V gene's germline CDR1 is ENHRY and CDR2 SYGVKD. The CDR3 is made up of 14 amino acids. The trim removed 9 bases at V and 2 bases at J, leaving 6 bases unmatched. CDR3 DNA: TGTGCCATTGGGGACAGGACGGGCAATCAGCCCCAGCATTTT. Translation: CAIGDRTGNQPQHF.

The chain uses TRBV29-1 and TRBJ1-1, with D unclear. The germline V gene has CDR1 SQVTM and CDR2 ANQGSEA. This CDR3 region has 11 residues. Trimming removed 6 bases from V and 7 bases from J, with 12 bases in between. CDR3 loop: CSVRQQVEAFF. CDR3 DNA: TGCAGCGTAAGACAACAAGTTGAAGCTTTCTTT.

Points on this clone: The sample carries other DNA sequences with the same CDR3. V is TRBV30 and J is TRBJ2-7; no definite D call. The germline V and J ends were trimmed by 1 base and 6 bases, with 7 bases remaining between them. This CDR3 region has 11 residues. Germline V CDR1 and CDR2: GTSNPN, SVGIG (reference sequence). CDR3: CAWSAGSEQYF. Here the CDR3 DNA reads TGTGCCTGGAGTGCAGGCTCCGAGCAGTACTTC.